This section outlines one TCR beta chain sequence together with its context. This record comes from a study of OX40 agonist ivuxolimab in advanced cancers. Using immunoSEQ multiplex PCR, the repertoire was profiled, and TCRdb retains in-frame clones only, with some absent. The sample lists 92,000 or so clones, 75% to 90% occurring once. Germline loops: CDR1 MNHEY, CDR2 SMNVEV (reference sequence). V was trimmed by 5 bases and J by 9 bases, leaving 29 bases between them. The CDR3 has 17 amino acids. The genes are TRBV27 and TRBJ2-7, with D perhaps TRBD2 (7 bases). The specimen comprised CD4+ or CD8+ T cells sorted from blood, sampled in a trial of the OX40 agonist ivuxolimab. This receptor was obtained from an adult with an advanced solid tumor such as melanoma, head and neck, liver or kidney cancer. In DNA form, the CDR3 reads TGTGCCAGCAGTCCGGCCAACCTTCAGGGGCGGGAGAAGGGGCAGTACTTC. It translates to CASSPANLQGREKGQYF.